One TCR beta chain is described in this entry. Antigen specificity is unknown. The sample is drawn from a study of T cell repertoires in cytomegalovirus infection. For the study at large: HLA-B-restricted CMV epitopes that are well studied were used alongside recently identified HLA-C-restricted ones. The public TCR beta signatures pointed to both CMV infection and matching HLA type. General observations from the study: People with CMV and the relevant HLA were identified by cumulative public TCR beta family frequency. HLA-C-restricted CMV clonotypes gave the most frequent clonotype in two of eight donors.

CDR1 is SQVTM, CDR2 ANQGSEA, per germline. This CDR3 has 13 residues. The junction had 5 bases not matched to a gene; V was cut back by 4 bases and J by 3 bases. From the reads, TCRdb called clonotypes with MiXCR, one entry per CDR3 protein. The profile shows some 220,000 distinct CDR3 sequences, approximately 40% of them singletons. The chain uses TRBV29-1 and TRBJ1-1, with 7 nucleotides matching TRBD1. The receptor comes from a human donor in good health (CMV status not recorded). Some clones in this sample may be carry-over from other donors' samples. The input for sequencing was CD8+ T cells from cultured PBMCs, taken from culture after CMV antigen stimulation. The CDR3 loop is CSVGGQAYTEAFF. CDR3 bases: TGCAGCGTTGGCGGACAGGCCTACACTGAAGCTTTCTTT.